The sequence of this T cell receptor (beta chain) was determined in a study of technical replicates of blood from several donors. This clone is a singleton in its sample. In germline, CDR1 is WNHNN, CDR2 SYGVQD (reference sequence). The V gene lost 4 bases and the J gene lost 4 bases, with 12 bases spanning the gap. This CDR3 comprises 14 residues. Sequencing used immunoSEQ multiplex PCR; TCRdb keeps in-frame clones, though not all of them. Of 74,000 or so clones listed, about 96% are singletons. Sequencing input: T cells isolated from PBMCs. The TCR sequence derives from a human donor in good health. The V and J genes are TRBV10-1 and TRBJ2-3; a weak D match, TRBD2 (6 bases). In DNA form, the CDR3 reads TGCGCCAGCAGTGCATCCGGGAGAGCAGATACGCAGTATTTT. It yields the protein CASSASGRADTQYF.